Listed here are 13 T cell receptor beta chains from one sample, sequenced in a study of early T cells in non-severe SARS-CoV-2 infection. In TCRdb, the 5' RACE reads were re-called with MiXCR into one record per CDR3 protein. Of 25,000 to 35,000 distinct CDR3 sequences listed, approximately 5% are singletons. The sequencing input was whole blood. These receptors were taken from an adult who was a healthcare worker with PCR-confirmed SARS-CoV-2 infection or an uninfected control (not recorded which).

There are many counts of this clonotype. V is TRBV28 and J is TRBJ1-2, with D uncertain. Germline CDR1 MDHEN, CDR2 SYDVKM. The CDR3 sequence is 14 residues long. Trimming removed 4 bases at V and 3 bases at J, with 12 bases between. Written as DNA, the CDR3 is TGTGCCAGCAGTTCTCCGGGCCGGGACTATGGCTACACCTTC. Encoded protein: CASSSPGRDYGYTF.

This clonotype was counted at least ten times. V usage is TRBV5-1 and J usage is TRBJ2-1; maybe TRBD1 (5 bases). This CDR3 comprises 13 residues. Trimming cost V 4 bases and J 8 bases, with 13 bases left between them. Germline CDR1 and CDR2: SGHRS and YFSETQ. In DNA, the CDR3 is TGCGCCAGCAGCATACCCCAGGGTGATGAGCAGTTCTTC. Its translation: CASSIPQGDEQFF.

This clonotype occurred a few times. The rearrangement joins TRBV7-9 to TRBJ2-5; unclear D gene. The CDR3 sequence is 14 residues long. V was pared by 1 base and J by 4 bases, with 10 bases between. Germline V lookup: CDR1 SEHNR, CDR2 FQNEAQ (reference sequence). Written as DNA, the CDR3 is TGTGCCAGCAGCTTAGAGGAGAGCCCAGAGACCCAGTACTTC. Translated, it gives CASSLEESPETQYF.

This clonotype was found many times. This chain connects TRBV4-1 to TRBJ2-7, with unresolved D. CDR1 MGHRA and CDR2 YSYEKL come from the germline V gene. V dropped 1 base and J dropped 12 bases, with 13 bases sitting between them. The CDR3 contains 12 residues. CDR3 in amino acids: CASSQASGRTYF. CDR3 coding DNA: TGCGCCAGCAGCCAAGCATCGGGCAGGACGTACTTC.

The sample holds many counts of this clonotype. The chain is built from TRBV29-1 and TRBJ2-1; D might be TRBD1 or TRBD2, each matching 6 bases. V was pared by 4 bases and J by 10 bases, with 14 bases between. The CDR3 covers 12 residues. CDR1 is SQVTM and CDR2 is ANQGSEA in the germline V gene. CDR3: CSVVGRGHEQFF. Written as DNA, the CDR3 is TGCAGCGTTGTGGGCCGGGGGCACGAGCAGTTCTTC.

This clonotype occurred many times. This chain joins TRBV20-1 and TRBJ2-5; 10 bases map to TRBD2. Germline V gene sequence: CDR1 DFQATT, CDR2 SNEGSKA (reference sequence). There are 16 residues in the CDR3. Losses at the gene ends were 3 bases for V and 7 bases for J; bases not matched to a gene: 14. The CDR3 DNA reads TGCAGTGCTAGGGTGACTACTAGCGGGACCAAAGGGACCCAGTACTTC. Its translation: CSARVTTSGTKGTQYF.

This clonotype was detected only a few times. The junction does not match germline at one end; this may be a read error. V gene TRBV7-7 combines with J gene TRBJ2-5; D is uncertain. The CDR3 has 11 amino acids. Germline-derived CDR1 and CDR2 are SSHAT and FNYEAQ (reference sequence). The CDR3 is CASSQAETQYF. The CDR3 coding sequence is TGTGCTAGCAGCCAAGCAGAGACCCAGTACTTC.

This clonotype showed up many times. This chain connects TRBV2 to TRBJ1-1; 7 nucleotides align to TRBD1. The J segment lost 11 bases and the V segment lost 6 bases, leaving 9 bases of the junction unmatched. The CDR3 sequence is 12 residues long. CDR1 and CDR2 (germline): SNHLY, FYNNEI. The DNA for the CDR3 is TGTGCCAGCAGGGAAAATCCAGGGGGGGCTTTCTTT. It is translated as CASRENPGGAFF.

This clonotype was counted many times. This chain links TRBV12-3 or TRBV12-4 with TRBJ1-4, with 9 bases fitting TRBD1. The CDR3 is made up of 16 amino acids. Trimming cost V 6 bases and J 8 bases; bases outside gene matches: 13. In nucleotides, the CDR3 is TGTGCCAGCAGCAAACACAGGGGGCCGGTAGAAGAAAAACTGTTTTTT. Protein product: CASSKHRGPVEEKLFF.

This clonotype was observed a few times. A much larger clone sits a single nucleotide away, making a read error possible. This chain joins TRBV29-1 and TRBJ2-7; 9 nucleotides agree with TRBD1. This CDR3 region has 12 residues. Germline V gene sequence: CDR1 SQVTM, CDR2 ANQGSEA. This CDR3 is CSVEGQGTEQNF. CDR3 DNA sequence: TGCAGCGTTGAGGGACAGGGTACCGAGCAGAACTTC.

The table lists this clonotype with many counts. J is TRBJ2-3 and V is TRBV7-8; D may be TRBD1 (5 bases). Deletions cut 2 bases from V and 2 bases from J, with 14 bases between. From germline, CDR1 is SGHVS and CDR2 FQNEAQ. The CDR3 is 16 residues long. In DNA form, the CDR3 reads TGTGCCAGCAGCTTAATTAGGGGCCTCTTCACAGATACGCAGTATTTT. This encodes CASSLIRGLFTDTQYF. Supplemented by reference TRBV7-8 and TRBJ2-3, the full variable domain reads GAGVSQSPRYKVAKRGQDVALRCDPISGHVSLFWYQQALGQGPEFLTYFQNEAQLDKSGLPSDRFFAERPEGSVSTLKIQRTQQEDSAVYLCASSLIRGLFTDTQYFGPGTRLTVL.

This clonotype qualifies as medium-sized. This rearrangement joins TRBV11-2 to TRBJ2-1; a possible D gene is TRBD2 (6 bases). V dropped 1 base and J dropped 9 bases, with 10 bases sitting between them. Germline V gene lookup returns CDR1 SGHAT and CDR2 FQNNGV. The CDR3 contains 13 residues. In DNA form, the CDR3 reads TGTGCCAGCAGCTTAGTCGGGGGTCGTGAGCAGTTCTTC. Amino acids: CASSLVGGREQFF.

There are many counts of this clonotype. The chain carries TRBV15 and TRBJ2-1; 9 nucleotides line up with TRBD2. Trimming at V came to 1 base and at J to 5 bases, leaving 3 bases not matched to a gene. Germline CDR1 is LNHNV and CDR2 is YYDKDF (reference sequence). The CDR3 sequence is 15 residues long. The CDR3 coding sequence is TGTGCCACCAGCAGAGCTAGCGGGAACCACAATGAGCAGTTCTTC. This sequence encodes CATSRASGNHNEQFF.